Below, one T cell receptor beta chain is given with its context. The CDR3 consists of 14 residues. This sample stems from a study of response to subunit inactivated influenza vaccine. TCRdb re-called the RT-PCR reads through MiXCR, storing one row per CDR3 protein. The sample lists some 570,000 distinct CDR3 sequences; approximately 11% were seen once. This sample was shared with a second study, whose subject was T cells expressing NK-cell markers. From that study: It was by 5'RACE template switching with UMIs that TCR beta cDNA was made.

The clonotype comes from a man between 45 and 60 years old who received an inactivated influenza vaccine. This sequence joins TRBV21-1 and TRBJ2-3; the table's D call of TRBD2 was not tested on the DNA. TRBV21-1 is shown as a pseudogene. Sequenced here: PBMCs from blood, sampled on the day of vaccination. The CDR3 DNA is TGTGCCAGCTCCGGGGGGGGTAAAACAGATACGCAGTATTTT. Translated, it gives CASSGGGKTDTQYF.